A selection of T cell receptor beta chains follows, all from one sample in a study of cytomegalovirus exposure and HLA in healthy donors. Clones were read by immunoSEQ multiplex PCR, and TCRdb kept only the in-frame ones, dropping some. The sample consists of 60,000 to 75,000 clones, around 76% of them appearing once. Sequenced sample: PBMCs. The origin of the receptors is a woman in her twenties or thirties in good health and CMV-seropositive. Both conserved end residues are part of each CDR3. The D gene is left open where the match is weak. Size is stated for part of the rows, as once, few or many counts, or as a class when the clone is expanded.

CDR3 protein: CASSTQGPPYEQYF
CDR3 DNA: TGTGCCAGCAGTACACAGGGACCCCCTTACGAGCAGTACTTC
J gene: TRBJ2-7
V gene: TRBV6-5
clone size: -
D gene: -

CDR3 protein: CASSYSPGGDYGYTF
CDR3 DNA: TGTGCCAGCAGTTACTCCCCGGGAGGGGACTATGGCTACACCTTC
J gene: TRBJ1-2
V gene: TRBV6-6
clone size: few
D gene: -

CDR3 protein: CASSLQTTNEKLFF
CDR3 DNA: TGTGCCAGCAGCCTGCAGACAACTAATGAAAAACTGTTTTTT
J gene: TRBJ1-4
V gene: TRBV7-2
clone size: -
D gene: -

CDR3 protein: CASSHDIDTQYF
CDR3 DNA: TGTGCCAGCAGCCACGACATAGATACGCAGTATTTT
J gene: TRBJ2-3
V gene: TRBV27
clone size: -
D gene: -

CDR3 protein: CASSWGPGQGGNQPQHF
CDR3 DNA: TGCGCCAGCAGCTGGGGGCCGGGACAGGGGGGCAATCAGCCCCAGCATTTT
J gene: TRBJ1-5
V gene: TRBV5-1
clone size: once
D gene: TRBD1

CDR3 protein: CASRGQGNYNEQFF
CDR3 DNA: TGTGCCAGCAGAGGACAGGGGAATTACAATGAGCAGTTCTTC
J gene: TRBJ2-1
V gene: TRBV27
clone size: -
D gene: TRBD1

CDR3 protein: CASSPAGDYDYEQYF
CDR3 DNA: TGTGCCAGCAGCCCAGCCGGGGACTACGATTACGAGCAGTACTTC
J gene: TRBJ2-7
V gene: TRBV4-2
clone size: -
D gene: TRBD2

CDR3 protein: CASSFRGREQFF
CDR3 DNA: TGTGCCAGCAGCTTCAGGGGGCGTGAGCAGTTCTTC
J gene: TRBJ2-1
V gene: TRBV5-6
clone size: -
D gene: TRBD1

CDR3 protein: CASSLGEAGSYEQYF
CDR3 DNA: TGTGCCAGCAGCTTAGGAGAGGCAGGGTCCTACGAGCAGTACTTC
J gene: TRBJ2-7
V gene: TRBV7-7
clone size: -
D gene: -

CDR3 protein: CAWETGVGADTQYF
CDR3 DNA: TGTGCCTGGGAGACAGGAGTTGGGGCAGATACGCAGTATTTT
J gene: TRBJ2-3
V gene: TRBV30
clone size: -
D gene: -

CDR3 protein: CASRAGTERRAFF
CDR3 DNA: TGTGCCAGCAGGGCGGGGACAGAACGCCGCGCTTTCTTT
J gene: TRBJ1-1
V gene: TRBV6-5
clone size: few
D gene: TRBD1

CDR3 protein: CASRGAASSIYEQYF
CDR3 DNA: TGTGCCTCCCGCGGGGCCGCCTCGAGCATCTACGAGCAGTACTTC
J gene: TRBJ2-7
V gene: TRBV28
clone size: -
D gene: -

CDR3 protein: CASSLDRANYGYTF
CDR3 DNA: TGTGCCAGCAGCTTGGACCGGGCTAACTATGGCTACACCTTC
J gene: TRBJ1-2
V gene: TRBV5-4
clone size: -
D gene: -

CDR3 protein: CASSVVGGTSSTDTQYF
CDR3 DNA: TGTGCCAGCAGCGTAGTAGGCGGGACCTCTAGCACAGATACGCAGTATTTT
J gene: TRBJ2-3
V gene: TRBV9
clone size: -
D gene: -

CDR3 protein: CASSSGTEYYGYTF
CDR3 DNA: TGTGCCAGTAGTAGCGGGACAGAGTACTATGGCTACACCTTC
J gene: TRBJ1-2
V gene: TRBV19
clone size: -
D gene: TRBD1

CDR3 protein: CASSLTGNNEKLFF
CDR3 DNA: TGTGCCAGCAGCTTGACAGGGAACAATGAAAAACTGTTTTTT
J gene: TRBJ1-4
V gene: TRBV7-9
clone size: -
D gene: TRBD1

CDR3 protein: CASRAREGTFF
CDR3 DNA: TGTGCCAGCAGGGCCAGGGAGGGAACTTTCTTT
J gene: TRBJ1-1
V gene: TRBV2
clone size: -
D gene: -

CDR3 protein: CASSFVGRLNEKLFF
CDR3 DNA: TGTGCCAGCAGTTTCGTAGGGAGACTTAATGAAAAACTGTTTTTT
J gene: TRBJ1-4
V gene: TRBV28
clone size: -
D gene: -

CDR3 protein: CASSMGTSGSSYNEQFF
CDR3 DNA: TGTGCTAGCAGCATGGGGACTAGCGGGAGCTCCTACAATGAGCAGTTCTTC
J gene: TRBJ2-1
V gene: TRBV7-7
clone size: once
D gene: TRBD2

CDR3 protein: CASSEGLGAGVPYEQYF
CDR3 DNA: TGTGCCAGCAGTGAGGGGCTAGGGGCGGGGGTTCCCTACGAGCAGTACTTC
J gene: TRBJ2-7
V gene: TRBV6-1
clone size: -
D gene: TRBD2

CDR3 protein: CASSRNVDRHNQPQHF
CDR3 DNA: TGTGCCAGCAGCCGAAACGTGGACAGGCACAATCAGCCCCAGCATTTT
J gene: TRBJ1-5
V gene: TRBV5-6
clone size: few
D gene: TRBD1

CDR3 protein: CAWSGYLGTSGIKGRIGELFF
CDR3 DNA: TGTGCCTGGAGTGGTTATCTCGGGACTAGCGGAATAAAGGGCCGCATCGGGGAGCTGTTTTTT
J gene: TRBJ2-2
V gene: TRBV30
clone size: -
D gene: TRBD2

CDR3 protein: CASSKDPGDQETQYF
CDR3 DNA: TGTGCCAGCAGTAAAGACCCAGGGGACCAAGAGACCCAGTACTTC
J gene: TRBJ2-5
V gene: TRBV6-1
clone size: -
D gene: -

CDR3 protein: CASSTTGDHEQFF
CDR3 DNA: TGTGCCAGTAGTACCACAGGGGACCATGAGCAGTTCTTC
J gene: TRBJ2-1
V gene: TRBV19
clone size: -
D gene: TRBD1

CDR3 protein: CASSEPGTARYNEQFF
CDR3 DNA: TGTGCCAGCAGTGAACCCGGGACAGCGAGGTACAATGAGCAGTTCTTC
J gene: TRBJ2-1
V gene: TRBV25-1
clone size: -
D gene: TRBD1

CDR3 protein: CAISERVSNQPQHF
CDR3 DNA: TGTGCCATCAGTGAGCGGGTTAGCAATCAGCCCCAGCATTTT
J gene: TRBJ1-5
V gene: TRBV10-3
clone size: -
D gene: -

CDR3 protein: CASSLVGDYSYNEQFF
CDR3 DNA: TGCGCCAGCAGCTTGGTGGGCGACTACTCCTACAATGAGCAGTTCTTC
J gene: TRBJ2-1
V gene: TRBV5-1
clone size: -
D gene: -

CDR3 protein: CASSLVIGNTIYF
CDR3 DNA: TGTGCCAGCAGCCTTGTTATTGGAAACACCATATATTTT
J gene: TRBJ1-3
V gene: TRBV6-1
clone size: few
D gene: -

CDR3 protein: CASSDEGARTEAFF
CDR3 DNA: TGTGCCAGCAGTGATGAGGGGGCGAGGACTGAAGCTTTCTTT
J gene: TRBJ1-1
V gene: TRBV2
clone size: -
D gene: TRBD1